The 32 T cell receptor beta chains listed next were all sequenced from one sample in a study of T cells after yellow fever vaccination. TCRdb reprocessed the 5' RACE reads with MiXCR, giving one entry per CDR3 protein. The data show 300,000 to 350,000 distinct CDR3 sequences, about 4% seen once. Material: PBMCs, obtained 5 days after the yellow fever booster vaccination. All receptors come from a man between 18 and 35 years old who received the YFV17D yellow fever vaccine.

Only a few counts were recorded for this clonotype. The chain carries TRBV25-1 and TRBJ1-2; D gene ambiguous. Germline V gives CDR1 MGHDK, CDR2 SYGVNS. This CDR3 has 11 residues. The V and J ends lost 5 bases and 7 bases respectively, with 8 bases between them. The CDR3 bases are TGTGCCAGCAGTACCCGGGGTGGCTACACCTTC. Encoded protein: CASSTRGGYTF.

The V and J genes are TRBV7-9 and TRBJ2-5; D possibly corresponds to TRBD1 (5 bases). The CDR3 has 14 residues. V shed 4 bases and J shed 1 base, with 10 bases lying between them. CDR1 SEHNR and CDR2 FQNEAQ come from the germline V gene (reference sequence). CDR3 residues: CASSSRVLQETQYF. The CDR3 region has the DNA TGTGCCAGCAGCTCCAGGGTTCTCCAAGAGACCCAGTACTTC.

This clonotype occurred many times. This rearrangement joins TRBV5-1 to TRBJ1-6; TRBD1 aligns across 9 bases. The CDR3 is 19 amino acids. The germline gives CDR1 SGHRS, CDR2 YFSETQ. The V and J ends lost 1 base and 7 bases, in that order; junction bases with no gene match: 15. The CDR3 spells CASSLQALTGTGTNSPLHF. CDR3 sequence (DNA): TGCGCCAGCAGCTTGCAGGCCCTTACCGGGACAGGGACCAATTCACCCCTCCACTTT.

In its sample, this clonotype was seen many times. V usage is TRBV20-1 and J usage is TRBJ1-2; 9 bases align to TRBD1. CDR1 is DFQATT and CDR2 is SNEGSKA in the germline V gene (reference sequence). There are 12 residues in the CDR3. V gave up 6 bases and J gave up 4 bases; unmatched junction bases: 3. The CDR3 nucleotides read TGCAGTGCCACGGACAGGGGCTATGGCTACACCTTC. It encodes CSATDRGYGYTF.

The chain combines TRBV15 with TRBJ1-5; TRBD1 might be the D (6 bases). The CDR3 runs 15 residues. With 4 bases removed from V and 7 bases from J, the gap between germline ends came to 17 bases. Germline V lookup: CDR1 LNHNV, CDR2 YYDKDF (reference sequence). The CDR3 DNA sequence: TGTGCCACCAGCATACAGGGAAGTACGCACCAGCCCCAGCATTTT. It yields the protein CATSIQGSTHQPQHF.

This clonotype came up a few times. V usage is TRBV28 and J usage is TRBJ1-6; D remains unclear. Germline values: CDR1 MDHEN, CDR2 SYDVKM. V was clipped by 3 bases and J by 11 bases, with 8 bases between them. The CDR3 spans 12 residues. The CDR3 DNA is TGTGCCAGCAGTTTGACCTTAGCACCCCTCCACTTT. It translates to CASSLTLAPLHF.

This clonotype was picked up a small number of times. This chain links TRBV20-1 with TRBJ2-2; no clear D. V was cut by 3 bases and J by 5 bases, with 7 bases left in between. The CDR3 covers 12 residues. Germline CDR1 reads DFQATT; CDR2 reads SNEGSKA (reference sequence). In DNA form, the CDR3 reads TGCAGTGCTAGCGAGAGAACCGGGGAGCTGTTTTTT. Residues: CSASERTGELFF.

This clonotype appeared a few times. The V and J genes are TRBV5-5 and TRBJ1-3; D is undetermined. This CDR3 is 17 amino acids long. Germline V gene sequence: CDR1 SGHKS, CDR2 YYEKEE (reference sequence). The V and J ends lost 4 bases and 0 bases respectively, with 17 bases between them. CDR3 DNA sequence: TGTGCCAGCAGCCCCGGCGGTCGGGCCTTCTCTGGAAACACCATATATTTT. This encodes CASSPGGRAFSGNTIYF.

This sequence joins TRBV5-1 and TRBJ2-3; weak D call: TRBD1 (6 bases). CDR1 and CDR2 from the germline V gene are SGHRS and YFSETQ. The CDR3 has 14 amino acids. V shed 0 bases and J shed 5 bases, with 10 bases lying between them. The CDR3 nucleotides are TGCGCCAGCAGCTTGGACAGGGAGAGAGATACGCAGTATTTT. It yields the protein CASSLDRERDTQYF.

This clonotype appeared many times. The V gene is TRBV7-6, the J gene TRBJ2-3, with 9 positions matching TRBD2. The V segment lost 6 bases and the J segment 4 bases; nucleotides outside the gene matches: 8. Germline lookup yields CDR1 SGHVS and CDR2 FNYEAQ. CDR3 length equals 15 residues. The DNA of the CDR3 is TGTGCCAGCAGGCCAAGCGGGGGGTATGCAGATACGCAGTATTTT. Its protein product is CASRPSGGYADTQYF.

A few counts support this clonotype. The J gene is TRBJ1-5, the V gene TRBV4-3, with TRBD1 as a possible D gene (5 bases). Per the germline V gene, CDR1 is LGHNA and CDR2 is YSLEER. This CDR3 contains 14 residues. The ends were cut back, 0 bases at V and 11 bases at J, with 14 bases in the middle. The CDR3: CASSQDWQGETQHF. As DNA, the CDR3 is TGCGCCAGCAGCCAAGATTGGCAGGGCGAGACCCAGCATTTT.

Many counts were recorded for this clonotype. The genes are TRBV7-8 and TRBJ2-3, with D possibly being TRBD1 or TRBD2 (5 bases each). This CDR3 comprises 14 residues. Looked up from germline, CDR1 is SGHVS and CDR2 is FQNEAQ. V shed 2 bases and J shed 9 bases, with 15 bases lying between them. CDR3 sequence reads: CASSLSGGLGTQYF. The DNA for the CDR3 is TGTGCCAGCAGCTTAAGTGGGGGTCTAGGCACGCAGTATTTT.

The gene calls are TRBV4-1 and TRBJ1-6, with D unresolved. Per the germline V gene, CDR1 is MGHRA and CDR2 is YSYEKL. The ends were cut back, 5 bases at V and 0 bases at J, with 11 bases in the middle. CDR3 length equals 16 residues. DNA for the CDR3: TGCGCCAGCAGCGTAGACCTGAGCTCCTATAATTCACCCCTCCACTTT. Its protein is CASSVDLSSYNSPLHF.

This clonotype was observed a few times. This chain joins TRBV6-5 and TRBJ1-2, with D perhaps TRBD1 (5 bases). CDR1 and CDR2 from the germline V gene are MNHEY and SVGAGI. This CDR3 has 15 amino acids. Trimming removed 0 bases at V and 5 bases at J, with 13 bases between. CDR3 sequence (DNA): TGTGCCAGCAGTTACTCAAATATGGGGGGTTATGGCTACACCTTC. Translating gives CASSYSNMGGYGYTF.

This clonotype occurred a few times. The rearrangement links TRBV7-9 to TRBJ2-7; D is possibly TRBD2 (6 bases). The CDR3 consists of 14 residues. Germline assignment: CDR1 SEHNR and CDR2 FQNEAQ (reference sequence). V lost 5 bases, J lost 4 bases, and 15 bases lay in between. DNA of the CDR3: TGTGCCAGCAGCCGCGGGACGGGTGATTACGAGCAGTACGTC. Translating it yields CASSRGTGDYEQYV.

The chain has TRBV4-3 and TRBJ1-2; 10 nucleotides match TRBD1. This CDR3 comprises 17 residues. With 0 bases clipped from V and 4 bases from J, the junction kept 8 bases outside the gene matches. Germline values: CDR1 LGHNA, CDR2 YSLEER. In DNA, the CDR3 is TGCGCCAGCAGCCAAGATTCCGGGACAGGGGCAATCTATGGCTACACCTTC. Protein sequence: CASSQDSGTGAIYGYTF.

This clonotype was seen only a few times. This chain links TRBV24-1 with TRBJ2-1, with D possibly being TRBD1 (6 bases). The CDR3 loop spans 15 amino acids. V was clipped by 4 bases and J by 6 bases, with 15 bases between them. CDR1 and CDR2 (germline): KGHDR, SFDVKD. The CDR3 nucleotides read TGTGCCACCAGTGACGGCCTAGCCAGGGGCAATGAGCAGTTCTTC. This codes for CATSDGLARGNEQFF.

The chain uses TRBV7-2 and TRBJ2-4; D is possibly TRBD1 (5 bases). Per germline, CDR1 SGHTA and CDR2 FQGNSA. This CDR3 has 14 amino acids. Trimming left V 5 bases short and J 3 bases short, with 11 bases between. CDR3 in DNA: TGTGCCAGCAGCCCAAGGGGTTTCAAAAACATTCAGTACTTC. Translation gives CASSPRGFKNIQYF.

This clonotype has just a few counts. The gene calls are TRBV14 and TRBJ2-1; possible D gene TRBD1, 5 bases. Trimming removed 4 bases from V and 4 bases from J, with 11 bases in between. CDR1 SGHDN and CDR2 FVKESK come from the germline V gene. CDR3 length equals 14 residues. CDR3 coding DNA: TGTGCCAGCAGCCCCGACAGCTGGTACAATGAGCAGTTCTTC. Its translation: CASSPDSWYNEQFF.

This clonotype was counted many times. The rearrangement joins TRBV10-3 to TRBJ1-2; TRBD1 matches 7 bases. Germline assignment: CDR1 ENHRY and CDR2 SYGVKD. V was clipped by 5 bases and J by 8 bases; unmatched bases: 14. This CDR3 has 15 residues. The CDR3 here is CAISSFAQGTKGYTF. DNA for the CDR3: TGTGCCATCAGTTCATTTGCACAGGGGACTAAAGGCTACACCTTC.

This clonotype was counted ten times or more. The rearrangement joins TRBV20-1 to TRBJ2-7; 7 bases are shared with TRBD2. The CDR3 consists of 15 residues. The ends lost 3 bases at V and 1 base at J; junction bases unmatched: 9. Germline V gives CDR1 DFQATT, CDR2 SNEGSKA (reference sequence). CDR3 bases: TGCAGTGCTAGGGGTCAGCGGGGCGATTCCTACGAGCAGTACTTC. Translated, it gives CSARGQRGDSYEQYF.

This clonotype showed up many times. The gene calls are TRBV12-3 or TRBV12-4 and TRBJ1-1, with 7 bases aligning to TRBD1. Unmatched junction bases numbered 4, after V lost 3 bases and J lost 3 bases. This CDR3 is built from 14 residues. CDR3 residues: CASSFRQGDTEAFF. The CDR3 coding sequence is TGTGCCAGCAGTTTTAGGCAGGGGGACACTGAAGCTTTCTTT.

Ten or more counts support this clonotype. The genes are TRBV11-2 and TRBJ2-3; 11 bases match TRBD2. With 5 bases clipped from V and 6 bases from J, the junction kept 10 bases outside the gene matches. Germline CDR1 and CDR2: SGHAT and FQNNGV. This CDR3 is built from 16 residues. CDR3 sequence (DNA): TGTGCCAGCAGCGCAGGGACTAGCGGTTTCTTGGATACGCAGTATTTT. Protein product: CASSAGTSGFLDTQYF.

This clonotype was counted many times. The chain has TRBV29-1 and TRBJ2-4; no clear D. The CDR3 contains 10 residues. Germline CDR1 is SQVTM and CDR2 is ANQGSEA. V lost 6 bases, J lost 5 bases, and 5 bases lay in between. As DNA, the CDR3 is TGCAGCGTCCGGCAAAACATTCAGTACTTC. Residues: CSVRQNIQYF.

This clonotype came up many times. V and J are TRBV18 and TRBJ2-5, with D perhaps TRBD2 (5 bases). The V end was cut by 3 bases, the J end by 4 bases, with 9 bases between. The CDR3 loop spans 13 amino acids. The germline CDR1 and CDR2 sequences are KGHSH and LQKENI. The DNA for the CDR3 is TGTGCCAGCTCACCGAGCGGACGAGAGACCCAGTACTTC. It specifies CASSPSGRETQYF.

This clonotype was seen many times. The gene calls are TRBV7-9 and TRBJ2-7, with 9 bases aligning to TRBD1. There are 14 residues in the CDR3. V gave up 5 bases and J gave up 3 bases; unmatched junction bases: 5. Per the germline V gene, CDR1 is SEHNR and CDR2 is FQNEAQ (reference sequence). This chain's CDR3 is CASSPGQGFYEQYV. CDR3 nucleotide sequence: TGTGCCAGCAGCCCGGGACAGGGTTTCTACGAGCAGTACGTC.

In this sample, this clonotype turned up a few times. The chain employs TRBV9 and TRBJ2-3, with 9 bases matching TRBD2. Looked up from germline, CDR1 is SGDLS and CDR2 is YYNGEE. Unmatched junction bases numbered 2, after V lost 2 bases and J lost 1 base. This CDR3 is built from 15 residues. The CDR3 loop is CASSVASGGTDTQYF. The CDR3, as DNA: TGTGCCAGCAGCGTGGCTAGCGGGGGCACAGATACGCAGTATTTT. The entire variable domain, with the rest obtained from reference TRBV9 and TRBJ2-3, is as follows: DSGVTQTPKHLITATGQRVTLRCSPRSGDLSVYWYQQSLDQGLQFLIQYYNGEERAKGNILERFSAQQFPDLHSELNLSSLELGDSALYFCASSVASGGTDTQYFGPGTRLTVL.

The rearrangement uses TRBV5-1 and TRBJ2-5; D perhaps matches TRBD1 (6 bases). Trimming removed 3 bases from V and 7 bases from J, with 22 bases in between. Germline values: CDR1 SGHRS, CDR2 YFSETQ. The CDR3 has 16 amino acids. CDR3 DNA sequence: TGCGCCAGCAGCTCCAGCTGGTGGGGGCCCCGGGGGACCCAGTACTTC. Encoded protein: CASSSSWWGPRGTQYF.

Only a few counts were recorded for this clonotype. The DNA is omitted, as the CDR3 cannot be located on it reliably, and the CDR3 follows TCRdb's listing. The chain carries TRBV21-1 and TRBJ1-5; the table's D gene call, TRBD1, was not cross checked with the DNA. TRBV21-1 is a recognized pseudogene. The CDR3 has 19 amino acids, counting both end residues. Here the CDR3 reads CASSKAPGSWGMGNQPQHF.

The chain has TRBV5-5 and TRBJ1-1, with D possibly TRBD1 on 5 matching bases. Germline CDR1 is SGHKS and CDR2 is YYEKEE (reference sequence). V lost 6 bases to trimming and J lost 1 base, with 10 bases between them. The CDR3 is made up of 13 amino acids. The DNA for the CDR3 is TGTGCCAGCACCTGGGGGAGGAACACTGAAGCTTTCTTT. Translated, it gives CASTWGRNTEAFF. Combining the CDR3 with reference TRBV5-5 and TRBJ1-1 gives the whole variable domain DAGVTQSPTHLIKTRGQQVTLRCSPISGHKSVSWYQQVLGQGPQFIFQYYEKEERGRGNFPDRFSARQFPNYSSELNVNALLLGDSALYLCASTWGRNTEAFFGQGTRLTVV.

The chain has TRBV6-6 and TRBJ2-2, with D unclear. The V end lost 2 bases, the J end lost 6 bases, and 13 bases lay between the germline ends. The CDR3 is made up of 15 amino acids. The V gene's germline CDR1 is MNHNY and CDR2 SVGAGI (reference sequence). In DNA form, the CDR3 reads TGTGCCAGCAGTTACACGAAGGGTTACTCCGGGGAGCTGTTTTTT. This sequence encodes CASSYTKGYSGELFF.

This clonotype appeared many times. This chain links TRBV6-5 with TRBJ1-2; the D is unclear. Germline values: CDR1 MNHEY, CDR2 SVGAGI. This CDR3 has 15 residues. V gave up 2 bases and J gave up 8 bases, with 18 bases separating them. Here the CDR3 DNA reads TGTGCCAGCAGTTACCTTAAAAACGGCTTAGGAGGCTACACCTTC. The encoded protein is CASSYLKNGLGGYTF.